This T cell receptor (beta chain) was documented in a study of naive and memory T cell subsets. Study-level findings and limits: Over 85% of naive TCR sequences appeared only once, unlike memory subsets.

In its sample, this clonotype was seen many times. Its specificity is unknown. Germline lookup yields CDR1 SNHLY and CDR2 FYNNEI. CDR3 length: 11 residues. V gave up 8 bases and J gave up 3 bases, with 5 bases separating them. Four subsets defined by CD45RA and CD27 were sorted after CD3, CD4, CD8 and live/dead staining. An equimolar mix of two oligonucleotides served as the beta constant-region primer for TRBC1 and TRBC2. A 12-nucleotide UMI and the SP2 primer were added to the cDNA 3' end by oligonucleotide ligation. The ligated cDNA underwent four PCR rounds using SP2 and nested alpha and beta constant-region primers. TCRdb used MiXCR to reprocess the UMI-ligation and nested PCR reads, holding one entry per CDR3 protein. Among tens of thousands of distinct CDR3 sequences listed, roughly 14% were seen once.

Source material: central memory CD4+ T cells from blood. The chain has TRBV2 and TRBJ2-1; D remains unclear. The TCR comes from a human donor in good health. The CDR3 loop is CASGNYNEQFF. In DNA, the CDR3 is TGTGCCAGCGGGAACTACAATGAGCAGTTCTTC.